This T cell receptor (beta chain) was sequenced in a study of follicular helper T cells after annual influenza vaccination. The time point was: 2015-2016 season, 7 days after influenza vaccination. Donors were community-dwelling with no influenza vaccine in the prior 6 months. The study's findings and limits: The much larger non-cTfh compartments may have been undersampled. Successive annual vaccinations recalled a recurrent oligoclonal ICOS+CD38+ cTfh response with influenza-specific clonotypes.

This clone showed up just once. Its target is not known. Repertoires were generated with immunoSEQ multiplex PCR, while TCRdb's copy carries only in-frame clones and drops some. The sample includes more than 5,500 clones, 65% to 90% seen only once; the top ten take around 0.54%. The germline CDR1 and CDR2 sequences are SGHTA and FQGTGA. V shed 2 bases and J shed 4 bases, with 16 bases lying between them. The CDR3 has 16 residues. This sequence joins TRBV7-3 and TRBJ2-3; D is possibly TRBD2 (5 bases). The specimen comprised CXCR5- memory CD4+ T cells sorted from blood, sampled 7 days after influenza vaccination. The sequence was collected from an adult who received the influenza vaccine. In DNA form, the CDR3 reads TGTGCCAGCAGCTTACTGAGCCGCGAGGGCCCAGATACGCAGTATTTT. Encoded protein: CASSLLSREGPDTQYF. Combining the CDR3 with reference TRBV7-3 and TRBJ2-3 gives the whole variable domain GAGVSQTPSNKVTEKGKYVELRCDPISGHTALYWYRQSLGQGPEFLIYFQGTGAADDSGLPNDRFFAVRPEGSVSTLKIQRTERGDSAVYLCASSLLSREGPDTQYFGPGTRLTVL.